The clone carrying this T cell receptor (beta chain) was picked up one time. Measured with immunoSEQ multiplex PCR; TCRdb has only the in-frame clones, and not every one. Among 150,000 to 200,000 clones, roughly 89% were seen once, and the ten largest hold 1.4%. These data are taken from a study of control samples from healthy donors and cancer patients. The CDR3 length is 14 residues. Unmatched junction bases numbered 7, after V lost 7 bases and J lost 7 bases. CDR1 is KGHDR, CDR2 SFDVKD, per germline. The clonotype originates from a woman aged 45-59 years in good health. Sequencing input: blood. This chain links TRBV24-1 with TRBJ2-2; TRBD1 matches at 8 bases. The CDR3 reads CATRADRVGGELFF. The DNA of the CDR3 is TGTGCCACCAGAGCGGACAGGGTGGGCGGGGAGCTGTTTTTT.